These 27 T cell receptor beta chains originate from one sample sequenced in a study of blood T cell repertoires in COVID-19. The assay was immunoSEQ multiplex PCR, and TCRdb's table has in-frame clones only and misses some. Of 150,000 to 200,000 clones listed, approximately 84% are singletons. Sequenced: PBMCs or T cells enriched from blood (not recorded which). These receptors were obtained from a human donor with acute COVID-19. The donor label of this sample is uncertain.

V and J are TRBV9 and TRBJ2-7; 15 bases map to TRBD2. This CDR3 has 18 residues. V lost 0 bases to trimming and J lost 2 bases; unmatched junction nucleotides: 6. CDR1 and CDR2 from the germline V gene are SGDLS and YYNGEE. In DNA, the CDR3 is TGTGCCAGCAGCGTAGCTACGGGACTAGCGGGGGGCGCCTACGAGCAGTACTTC. It yields the protein CASSVATGLAGGAYEQYF.

This clone appeared a few times. The V gene is TRBV7-9, the J gene TRBJ1-6; the D gene is possibly TRBD1 (5 bases). The V and J ends lost 11 bases and 6 bases respectively, with 14 bases between them. Germline loops: CDR1 SEHNR, CDR2 FQNEAQ (reference sequence). The CDR3 contains 13 residues. CDR3: CAAGGGVNSPLHF. CDR3 sequence (DNA): TGTGCCGCGGGGGGAGGGGTTAATTCACCCCTCCACTTT.

The chain links TRBV5-5 to TRBJ1-1, with TRBD1 matching over 7 bases. Germline-derived CDR1 and CDR2 are SGHKS and YYEKEE (reference sequence). With V trimmed by 0 bases and J by 3 bases, 11 bases remained unmatched. The CDR3 is 17 residues long. CDR3 residues: CASSLVGQSRLDTEAFF. The CDR3 DNA is TGTGCCAGCAGCTTGGTGGGACAGAGTCGATTGGACACTGAAGCTTTCTTT.

This clone was seen a few times. The rearrangement links TRBV6-2 or TRBV6-3 to TRBJ1-1, with D unclear. Trimming cost V 3 bases and J 4 bases, with 9 bases left between them. CDR3 length: 13 amino acids. Per germline, CDR1 MNHEY and CDR2 SVGEGT. CDR3 sequence: CASSYRGTTEAFF. The DNA for the CDR3 is TGTGCCAGCAGTTATCGGGGAACCACTGAAGCTTTCTTT.

This clone was observed a single time. A much larger clone differs by one base, so this may be a read error. V is TRBV5-1 and J is TRBJ1-2; 8 bases are a match to TRBD1. The J segment lost 8 bases and the V segment lost 4 bases, leaving 4 bases of the junction unmatched. The CDR3 covers 12 residues. Germline CDR1 reads SGHRS; CDR2 reads YFSETQ. The CDR3 protein is CASSHGQGGYTF. The CDR3 DNA is TGCGCCAGCAGCCACGGACAGGGAGGCTACACCTTC.

V is TRBV30 and J is TRBJ2-3; 7 nucleotides match TRBD2. Trimming removed 4 bases from V and 0 bases from J; junction bases left unmatched: 4. Germline assignment: CDR1 GTSNPN and CDR2 SVGIG (reference sequence). CDR3 length: 14 amino acids. CDR3 loop: CAWTSGSSTDTQYF. CDR3 bases: TGTGCCTGGACTAGCGGTTCTAGCACAGATACGCAGTATTTT.

This sequence joins TRBV3-1 (or the pseudogene TRBV3-2) and TRBJ2-3; 8 bases map to TRBD2. The length of the CDR3 is 14 residues. V gave up 3 bases and J gave up 4 bases; unmatched junction bases: 3. Germline values: CDR1 LGHDT, CDR2 YNNKEL (reference sequence). The CDR3 coding sequence is TGTGCCAGCAGCCAGGGACTAGAGGCAGATACGCAGTATTTT. This codes for CASSQGLEADTQYF.

The chain has TRBV7-2 and TRBJ2-2, with a tentative D call TRBD2 (6 bases). V was shortened by 6 bases and J by 0 bases, with 11 bases between the two germline ends. This CDR3 is 15 amino acids long. CDR1 and CDR2 from the germline V gene are SGHTA and FQGNSA. The CDR3 loop reads CASRAGLPNTGELFF. The CDR3 nucleotides are TGTGCCAGCAGGGCGGGACTCCCGAACACCGGGGAGCTGTTTTTT.

The CDR3, as DNA: TGCGCCAGCAGCCAGGGAAACAGGGACGAGCAGTACTTC. Protein: CASSQGNRDEQYF. The V gene is TRBV4-1, the J gene TRBJ2-7, with D maybe TRBD1 (6 bases). The CDR3 length is 13 residues. Germline V lookup: CDR1 MGHRA, CDR2 YSYEKL. V gave up 3 bases and J gave up 5 bases, with 11 bases separating them.

The gene calls are TRBV4-1 and TRBJ2-1, with D unclear. V gave up 1 base and J gave up 5 bases, with 12 bases separating them. The CDR3 spans 15 residues. Germline values: CDR1 MGHRA, CDR2 YSYEKL. The CDR3 is CASSQGTVVDNEQFF. The CDR3 bases are TGCGCCAGCAGCCAAGGTACAGTAGTCGACAATGAGCAGTTCTTC.

This sequence joins TRBV18 and TRBJ2-7; TRBD2 is a possible D gene (5 bases). CDR3 length: 13 amino acids. Looked up from germline, CDR1 is KGHSH and CDR2 is LQKENI. Trimming stripped 4 bases from V and 3 bases from J, with 10 bases between. The DNA of the CDR3 is TGTGCCAGCTCACGCCGGGAAAACTACGAGCAGTACTTC. This codes for CASSRRENYEQYF.

The rearrangement joins TRBV11-2 to TRBJ2-7; D may be TRBD1 (6 bases). Germline lookup yields CDR1 SGHAT and CDR2 FQNNGV. V lost 1 base to trimming and J lost 5 bases, with 12 bases between them. This CDR3 contains 14 residues. This CDR3 reads CASSLAPGADEQYF. CDR3 DNA sequence: TGTGCCAGCAGCTTAGCCCCAGGGGCGGACGAGCAGTACTTC.

The CDR3 loop is CASKGEGQGAGYTF. The DNA for the CDR3 is TGTGCCAGCAAAGGTGAGGGACAGGGGGCAGGCTACACCTTC. The chain combines TRBV4-2 with TRBJ1-2; 12 bases fit TRBD1. The V gene end was trimmed by 7 bases and the J gene end by 8 bases; junction bases not matched to a gene: 8. The germline gives CDR1 LGHNA, CDR2 YNFKEQ. The CDR3 totals 14 residues.

This clone was seen only once. The DNA of the CDR3 is TGTGCCAGCAGCCCCAAGAACACCTATGGCTACACCTTC. Encoded protein: CASSPKNTYGYTF. The chain uses TRBV14 and TRBJ1-2; no definite D call. Per germline, CDR1 SGHDN and CDR2 FVKESK. Between the trimmed V and J ends, which lost 4 bases and 4 bases, there was a span of 10 bases. CDR3 length: 13 amino acids.

The genes are TRBV4-1 and TRBJ2-3; unclear D gene. V was pared by 0 bases and J by 2 bases, with 9 bases between. Germline V gene data show CDR1 as MGHRA and CDR2 as YSYEKL. The CDR3 has 15 amino acids. The CDR3: CASSQDPFLTDTQYF. CDR3 in DNA: TGCGCCAGCAGCCAAGATCCTTTTCTCACAGATACGCAGTATTTT.

The chain joins TRBV9 to TRBJ2-3, with TRBD2 matching 9 bases. This CDR3 has 16 residues. CDR1 is SGDLS, CDR2 YYNGEE, per germline. V was clipped by 4 bases and J by 3 bases; unmatched bases: 9. The CDR3 coding sequence is TGTGCCAGCAGCATGAGACTAGCGGAATATACAGATACGCAGTATTTT. This translates into CASSMRLAEYTDTQYF.

The chain joins TRBV3-1 (or the pseudogene TRBV3-2) to TRBJ1-2; 10 bases match TRBD1. Germline V lookup: CDR1 LGHDT, CDR2 YNNKEL (reference sequence). The CDR3 extends over 16 amino acids. With V trimmed by 0 bases and J by 3 bases, 4 bases remained unmatched. CDR3 coding DNA: TGTGCCAGCAGCCAAGATCTCGGACAGGGGGACTATGGCTACACCTTC. Translated, it gives CASSQDLGQGDYGYTF.

The chain carries TRBV4-1 and TRBJ2-7; 14 nucleotides align to TRBD2. CDR1 and CDR2 (germline): MGHRA, YSYEKL. Trimming at V came to 4 bases and at J to 1 base, leaving 3 bases not matched to a gene. The CDR3 loop spans 16 amino acids. CDR3 DNA sequence: TGCGCCAGCAGCCCCGGACTAGCGGGGGGATCCTACGAGCAGTACTTC. Its protein is CASSPGLAGGSYEQYF.

V usage is TRBV5-1 and J usage is TRBJ1-2, with D unresolved. The CDR3 sequence is 15 residues long. Between the trimmed V and J ends, which lost 4 bases and 3 bases, there was a span of 16 bases. From germline, CDR1 is SGHRS and CDR2 YFSETQ. The CDR3: CASSPISAEDYGYTF. The CDR3 nucleotides are TGCGCCAGCAGCCCGATCTCGGCAGAGGACTATGGCTACACCTTC.

With respect to this clone: The junction departs from the called germline gene at one end, perhaps through a read error. The chain recombines TRBV5-6 with TRBJ2-7; perhaps TRBD1 as D (5 bases). CDR3 length: 12 amino acids. Germline V CDR1 and CDR2: SGHDT, YYEEEE. CDR3 sequence: CASSLTGYEQYF. The DNA for the CDR3 is TGTGCCAGCAGCTTGACAGGCTACGAACAGTACTTC.

The chain recombines TRBV7-2 with TRBJ2-1, with TRBD1 matching 7 bases. This CDR3 comprises 19 residues. Germline V gives CDR1 SGHTA, CDR2 FQGNSA. Losses at the gene ends were 3 bases for V and 2 bases for J; bases not matched to a gene: 16. CDR3 region: CASSFPRRGAGTAYNEQFF. For the CDR3, the DNA is TGTGCCAGCAGCTTCCCACGACGGGGTGCCGGGACAGCCTACAATGAGCAGTTCTTC.

This sequence joins TRBV30 and TRBJ2-7; D is unclear. Germline V lookup: CDR1 GTSNPN, CDR2 SVGIG (reference sequence). The CDR3 contains 14 residues. Deletions cut 0 bases from V and 0 bases from J, with 9 bases between. This chain's CDR3 is CAWSVYPNSYEQYF. In DNA form, the CDR3 reads TGTGCCTGGAGTGTCTACCCGAACTCCTACGAGCAGTACTTC.

This clone was seen only once. The chain is built from TRBV6-5 and TRBJ2-2; 7 positions match TRBD1. V shed 6 bases, J shed 5 bases, and the junction held 6 bases outside the gene matches. The length of the CDR3 is 14 residues. Germline CDR1 reads MNHEY; CDR2 reads SVGAGI. The CDR3 spells CASRQGERTGELFF. CDR3 nucleotide sequence: TGTGCCAGCAGGCAGGGGGAAAGGACCGGGGAGCTGTTTTTT.

The chain recombines TRBV3-1 (or the pseudogene TRBV3-2) with TRBJ2-7; the D gene is possibly TRBD1 (5 bases). V lost 0 bases, J lost 2 bases, and 11 bases lay in between. Germline V lookup: CDR1 LGHDT, CDR2 YNNKEL (reference sequence). The CDR3 consists of 15 residues. The CDR3 DNA follows: TGTGCCAGCAGCCAAGATATGGTCAGGGCCTACGAGCAGTACTTC. Amino acids: CASSQDMVRAYEQYF.

The J gene is TRBJ1-1, the V gene TRBV14, with a possible D match to TRBD1 (5 bases). The CDR3 sequence is 14 residues long. V shed 1 base and J shed 6 bases, with 12 bases lying between them. Germline lookup yields CDR1 SGHDN and CDR2 FVKESK. The CDR3 loop is CASSQALGHSEAFF. The CDR3 DNA reads as TGTGCCAGCAGCCAAGCACTGGGGCACTCTGAAGCTTTCTTT.

The chain recombines TRBV19 with TRBJ1-4; 12 nucleotides line up with TRBD1. The length of the CDR3 is 14 residues. CDR1 LNHDA and CDR2 SQIVND come from the germline V gene (reference sequence). With V trimmed by 8 bases and J by 7 bases, 5 bases remained unmatched. DNA for the CDR3: TGTGCCAGTTATCCGGGACAGGGGGCTGAAAAACTGTTTTTT. The encoded protein is CASYPGQGAEKLFF.

J is TRBJ2-7 and V is TRBV11-2, with a possible D match to TRBD1 (5 bases). With 5 bases removed from V and 2 bases from J, the gap between germline ends came to 16 bases. The germline V gene encodes CDR1 SGHAT and CDR2 FQNNGV. This CDR3 has 15 amino acids. CDR3 protein: CASSVSAGPAYEQYF. As DNA, the CDR3 is TGTGCCAGCAGCGTATCCGCAGGGCCCGCCTACGAGCAGTACTTC. The full variable domain, rest sourced from reference TRBV11-2 and TRBJ2-7, is EAGVAQSPRYKIIEKRQSVAFWCNPISGHATLYWYQQILGQGPKLLIQFQNNGVVDDSQLPKDRFSAERLKGVDSTLKIQPAKLEDSAVYLCASSVSAGPAYEQYFGPGTRLTVT.